This TCR beta chain appears in the sequencing data of a study of cytomegalovirus exposure and HLA in healthy donors. This PCR relied on a set of 60 Vbeta primers and 13 Jbeta primers. TCRdb's table, derived via immunoSEQ multiplex PCR, lists solely in-frame clones and lacks some. The data contain around 58,000 clones, 77% of them singletons. Regarding this clone: Its antigen remains unidentified.

Overall study results and limits: Using a false discovery rate of 0.05, a later analysis showed that 16,951 TCR beta sequences were associated with HLA alleles.

The CDR3 length is 15 residues. The ends were cut back, 3 bases at V and 2 bases at J, with 11 bases in the middle. Germline lookup yields CDR1 SGHTA and CDR2 FQGNSA. The origin of this receptor is a female donor in good health and CMV-seronegative. The chain uses TRBV7-2 and TRBJ1-5; D perhaps matches TRBD1 (6 bases). The sequencing sample was made of PBMCs. As DNA, the CDR3 is TGTGCCAGCAGCTTTACAGGGATGGGCAATCAGCCCCAGCATTTT. It encodes CASSFTGMGNQPQHF.